Below are 29 T cell receptor beta chains sequenced from a single sample in a study of shared clonotypes between healthy human individuals. Using immunoSEQ multiplex PCR, the repertoire was profiled, and TCRdb retains in-frame clones only, with some absent. The sample lists more than 400,000 clones; almost 97% were seen once. Input material: naive CD4+ T cells sorted from blood. Subset in this sample: CD45RA+ positively selected. These TCRs come from a woman in her 30s in good health.

This clone appeared once. The V gene is TRBV30, the J gene TRBJ2-7; D may be TRBD1 or TRBD2 (6 bases each). Germline V gene data show CDR1 as GTSNPN and CDR2 as SVGIG (reference sequence). This CDR3 is built from 11 residues. The germline V and J ends were trimmed by 4 bases and 7 bases, with 11 bases remaining between them. The CDR3 protein is CAWTLGGEQYF. The CDR3, as DNA: TGTGCCTGGACCCTAGGGGGGGAGCAGTACTTC.

The chain combines TRBV20-1 with TRBJ2-5; D call uncertain. The CDR3 contains 10 residues. Germline CDR1 is DFQATT and CDR2 is SNEGSKA (reference sequence). V gave up 5 bases and J gave up 5 bases, with 6 bases separating them. The CDR3, as DNA: TGCAGTGCTGTTCTTGAGACCCAGTACTTC. Its translation: CSAVLETQYF.

The chain joins TRBV14 to TRBJ2-1; 9 bases agree with TRBD2. The CDR3 length is 17 residues. The V segment lost 2 bases and the J segment 0 bases; nucleotides outside the gene matches: 5. Per the germline V gene, CDR1 is SGHDN and CDR2 is FVKESK. CDR3 bases: TGTGCCAGCAGCCAAAGCGGGAGGTATCTCTCCTACAATGAGCAGTTCTTC. Its translation: CASSQSGRYLSYNEQFF.

To note about this clone: The same CDR3 also results from other DNA sequences found in this sample. This chain connects TRBV10-3 to TRBJ1-1; D unresolved. Looked up from germline, CDR1 is ENHRY and CDR2 is SYGVKD. This CDR3 spans 12 amino acids. V gave up 6 bases and J gave up 0 bases, with 5 bases separating them. CDR3 coding DNA: TGTGCCATCAGCGACATGAACACTGAAGCTTTCTTT. It yields the protein CAISDMNTEAFF.

This rearrangement joins TRBV2 to TRBJ2-7; tentative D call: TRBD2 (6 bases). This CDR3 has 14 amino acids. V was cut by 4 bases and J by 1 base, with 11 bases left in between. Germline CDR1 and CDR2: SNHLY and FYNNEI. The CDR3 spells CASSAGRESYEQYF. Here the CDR3 DNA reads TGTGCCAGCAGTGCCGGCCGGGAGTCCTACGAGCAGTACTTC.

J is TRBJ1-1 and V is TRBV20-1; the D gene is possibly TRBD1 (5 bases). This CDR3 has 11 amino acids. From germline, CDR1 is DFQATT and CDR2 SNEGSKA (reference sequence). The V end was cut by 1 base, the J end by 10 bases, with 10 bases between. Here the CDR3 DNA reads TGCAGTGCTAGAGTGCAGGGTACAGCTTTCTTT. Translating it yields CSARVQGTAFF.

This chain joins TRBV28 and TRBJ1-3, with 9 positions matching TRBD1. V was pared by 6 bases and J by 4 bases, with 7 bases of the junction left unmatched. Germline CDR1 reads MDHEN; CDR2 reads SYDVKM. This CDR3 comprises 15 residues. CDR3 nucleotides: TGTGCCAGCAGCACCACAGGGGGCGCGGGAAACACCATATATTTT. It translates to CASSTTGGAGNTIYF.

This chain uses TRBV29-1 with TRBJ2-5; TRBD2 aligns across 8 bases. The DNA end is a closer match to TRBJ2-7, so the J assignment may be wrong. The V gene's germline CDR1 is SQVTM and CDR2 ANQGSEA. This CDR3 is 13 amino acids long. CDR3 region: CSVNSGSQYEQYF. The DNA of the CDR3 is TGCAGCGTTAACAGCGGGAGTCAATACGAGCAGTACTTC.

The chain couples TRBV6-1 to TRBJ2-5, with 10 bases that match TRBD1. CDR1 MNHNS and CDR2 SASEGT come from the germline V gene. The V and J ends lost 7 bases and 4 bases, in that order; junction bases with no gene match: 9. The CDR3 is 15 amino acids. The chain's CDR3 is CASNDLTGGAETQYF. DNA for the CDR3: TGTGCCAGCAACGACTTGACAGGGGGCGCAGAGACCCAGTACTTC.

The chain combines TRBV27 with TRBJ2-7; the D is unclear. Trimming took off 1 base at V and 0 bases at J, with 10 bases between the two ends. Germline values: CDR1 MNHEY, CDR2 SMNVEV (reference sequence). The CDR3 runs to 15 residues. The CDR3 region is CASSLLWGTSYEQYF. CDR3 nucleotide sequence: TGTGCCAGCAGTTTATTGTGGGGTACCTCCTACGAGCAGTACTTC.

Regarding this clone: The sample carries other DNA sequences with the same CDR3. The genes are TRBV28 and TRBJ2-7; D might be TRBD2 (5 bases). This CDR3 spans 13 amino acids. Germline V gene lookup returns CDR1 MDHEN and CDR2 SYDVKM. The V and J ends lost 2 bases and 0 bases respectively, with 5 bases between them. The CDR3 nucleotides are TGTGCCAGCAGTTTAGGGAGCTCCTACGAGCAGTACTTC. This codes for CASSLGSSYEQYF.

The V gene is TRBV4-1, the J gene TRBJ2-3, with D possibly being TRBD1 (5 bases). V dropped 6 bases and J dropped 0 bases, with 16 bases sitting between them. Germline V gene sequence: CDR1 MGHRA, CDR2 YSYEKL. This CDR3 has 16 amino acids. The CDR3 nucleotides read TGCGCCAGCAGTTTGTTTGTGGGGCAGAGCACAGATACGCAGTATTTT. Protein sequence: CASSLFVGQSTDTQYF.

This sequence joins TRBV5-5 and TRBJ2-2; D may be TRBD1 or TRBD2 (5 bases each). V dropped 0 bases and J dropped 4 bases, with 13 bases sitting between them. This CDR3 has 16 residues. Germline V gene data show CDR1 as SGHKS and CDR2 as YYEKEE (reference sequence). As DNA, the CDR3 is TGTGCCAGCAGCTTGGCCGGTCGGGGACCCACCGGGGAGCTGTTTTTT. Encoded protein: CASSLAGRGPTGELFF.

Written as DNA, the CDR3 is TGCGCCAGCAGCCAAGGAGGAGACAGGGGGCGCGTTGGCTACACCTTC. Residues: CASSQGGDRGRVGYTF. The rearrangement joins TRBV4-1 to TRBJ1-2; TRBD1 matches 10 bases. CDR3 length: 16 amino acids. Trimming removed 1 base from V and 7 bases from J; junction bases left unmatched: 9. Germline values: CDR1 MGHRA, CDR2 YSYEKL.

The rearrangement uses TRBV19 and TRBJ2-4, with 9 bases that match TRBD2. Germline V lookup: CDR1 LNHDA, CDR2 SQIVND (reference sequence). Trimming cost V 8 bases and J 8 bases; bases outside gene matches: 10. The CDR3 is 14 amino acids. As DNA, the CDR3 is TGTGCCAGTTCAATTAGCGGGAGAGCGGACATTCAGTACTTC. Encoded protein: CASSISGRADIQYF. Full variable domain (missing parts from reference TRBV19 and TRBJ2-4): DGGITQSPKYLFRKEGQNVTLSCEQNLNHDAMYWYRQDPGQGLRLIYYSQIVNDFQKGDIAEGYSVSREKKESFPLTVTSAQKNPTAFYLCASSISGRADIQYFGAGTRLSVL.

This rearrangement joins TRBV28 to TRBJ2-5, with D maybe TRBD2 (5 bases). The V gene lost 4 bases and the J gene lost 4 bases, with 16 bases spanning the gap. Germline V gene lookup returns CDR1 MDHEN and CDR2 SYDVKM. CDR3 size: 15 residues. The CDR3 spells CASSSPGVGSETQYF. DNA of the CDR3: TGTGCCAGCAGTTCCCCCGGGGTAGGGTCAGAGACCCAGTACTTC.

This rearrangement joins TRBV19 to TRBJ1-4; tentative D call: TRBD1 (5 bases). Germline CDR1 reads LNHDA; CDR2 reads SQIVND (reference sequence). Trimming took off 5 bases at V and 8 bases at J, with 12 bases between the two ends. CDR3 length equals 13 residues. CDR3 amino acids: CASSFDEGEKLFF. The CDR3 DNA is TGTGCCAGTAGTTTCGATGAGGGGGAAAAACTGTTTTTT.

The J gene is TRBJ1-1, the V gene TRBV4-1, with TRBD1 matching over 7 bases. The V and J ends lost 8 bases and 1 base, in that order; junction bases with no gene match: 10. CDR3 length equals 15 residues. Per the germline V gene, CDR1 is MGHRA and CDR2 is YSYEKL. This CDR3 reads CASGGGAGRNTEAFF. In DNA form, the CDR3 reads TGCGCCAGCGGAGGGGGCGCTGGGAGGAACACTGAAGCTTTCTTT.

V and J are TRBV5-1 and TRBJ2-5, with 7 bases fitting TRBD1. The CDR3 extends over 13 amino acids. The germline CDR1 and CDR2 sequences are SGHRS and YFSETQ. J gave up 4 bases and V 6 bases, and 6 bases lay outside the gene matches. The CDR3 reads CASTSNRGETQYF. The CDR3 bases are TGCGCCAGCACTTCAAACAGGGGAGAGACCCAGTACTTC.

The rearrangement uses TRBV7-2 and TRBJ2-2, with 8 bases that match TRBD1. Trimming at V came to 6 bases and at J to 3 bases, leaving 9 bases not matched to a gene. Germline V gene lookup returns CDR1 SGHTA and CDR2 FQGNSA. This CDR3 is built from 16 residues. CDR3 sequence reads: CASRPRTGWDTGELFF. The CDR3 DNA sequence: TGTGCCAGCAGACCCCGGACAGGGTGGGACACCGGGGAGCTGTTTTTT.

The genes are TRBV29-1 and TRBJ2-3, with 7 positions matching TRBD2. J was trimmed by 0 bases and V by 6 bases; bases with no gene match: 15. CDR1 SQVTM and CDR2 ANQGSEA come from the germline V gene. The length of the CDR3 is 17 residues. CDR3 loop: CSVRVGLTSASTDTQYF. The DNA of the CDR3 is TGCAGCGTGCGTGTCGGGTTAACTAGCGCAAGCACAGATACGCAGTATTTT.

This clone was counted once. The chain joins TRBV7-8 to TRBJ2-7; TRBD2 is a possible D gene (5 bases). CDR3 length: 13 amino acids. The V gene's germline CDR1 is SGHVS and CDR2 FQNEAQ. V was shortened by 4 bases and J by 2 bases, with 9 bases between the two germline ends. The chain's CDR3 is CASSYGETYEQYF. The CDR3 DNA follows: TGTGCCAGCAGCTACGGGGAAACCTACGAGCAGTACTTC.

The chain couples TRBV10-1 to TRBJ1-1; no definite D call. Germline values: CDR1 WNHNN, CDR2 SYGVQD (reference sequence). V was clipped by 6 bases and J by 4 bases, with 15 bases between them. The CDR3 runs 14 residues. The CDR3 protein is CASSQTAGITEAFF. CDR3 DNA sequence: TGCGCCAGCAGCCAAACGGCCGGGATCACTGAAGCTTTCTTT.

V gene TRBV6-5 combines with J gene TRBJ1-2; D call uncertain. V gave up 11 bases and J gave up 2 bases, with 15 bases separating them. The CDR3 is made up of 13 amino acids. Germline loops: CDR1 MNHEY, CDR2 SVGAGI. The CDR3 DNA reads as TGTGCCGGAGGCGACGGAACAAACTATGGCTACACCTTC. Amino acids: CAGGDGTNYGYTF.

The chain combines TRBV10-3 with TRBJ2-7, with TRBD1 matching 7 bases. CDR1 ENHRY and CDR2 SYGVKD come from the germline V gene. V shed 6 bases, J shed 4 bases, and the junction held 12 bases outside the gene matches. The CDR3 is 15 residues long. DNA of the CDR3: TGTGCCATCAGCCTACAGGGGTTGGGGTTGTACGAGCAGTACTTC. Protein product: CAISLQGLGLYEQYF.

This clone was seen once. CDR3 DNA sequence: TGTGCCATCAGCGCGGGGCTAAAACCCAGCTCTGGAAACACCATATATTTT. The encoded protein is CAISAGLKPSSGNTIYF. V is TRBV10-3 and J is TRBJ1-3; D possibly corresponds to TRBD1 (5 bases). The V end was cut by 6 bases, the J end by 0 bases, with 18 bases between. The germline CDR1 and CDR2 sequences are ENHRY and SYGVKD. The CDR3 loop spans 17 amino acids.

V gene TRBV7-3 combines with J gene TRBJ1-1, with 7 bases that match TRBD1. J was trimmed by 5 bases and V by 4 bases; bases with no gene match: 7. Germline V lookup: CDR1 SGHTA, CDR2 FQGTGA. This CDR3 is built from 14 residues. CDR3 in DNA: TGTGCCAGCAGCTCGGGACAGATTAGAACTGAAGCTTTCTTT. Its translation is CASSSGQIRTEAFF.

V usage is TRBV5-5 and J usage is TRBJ2-5, with a possible D match to TRBD2 (7 bases). The CDR3 contains 16 residues. CDR1 and CDR2 from the germline V gene are SGHKS and YYEKEE (reference sequence). With 4 bases removed from V and 3 bases from J, the gap between germline ends came to 19 bases. This chain's CDR3 is CASSPGGLASKETQYF. In DNA, the CDR3 is TGTGCCAGCAGCCCCGGGGGGCTAGCGTCTAAAGAGACCCAGTACTTC.

The chain combines TRBV5-1 with TRBJ2-4; 12 nucleotides align to TRBD2. The CDR3 covers 19 residues. The germline CDR1 and CDR2 sequences are SGHRS and YFSETQ. The junction had 17 bases not matched to a gene; V was cut back by 2 bases and J by 8 bases. DNA of the CDR3: TGCGCCAGCAGCTTCCGTGTCCCACTAGCGGGAGGCCGTGGGGACATTCAGTACTTC. Translating gives CASSFRVPLAGGRGDIQYF. Full variable domain (rest looked up from reference TRBV5-1 and TRBJ2-4): KAGVTQTPRYLIKTRGQQVTLSCSPISGHRSVSWYQQTPGQGLQFLFEYFSETQRNKGNFPGRFSGRQFSNSRSEMNVSTLELGDSALYLCASSFRVPLAGGRGDIQYFGAGTRLSVL.